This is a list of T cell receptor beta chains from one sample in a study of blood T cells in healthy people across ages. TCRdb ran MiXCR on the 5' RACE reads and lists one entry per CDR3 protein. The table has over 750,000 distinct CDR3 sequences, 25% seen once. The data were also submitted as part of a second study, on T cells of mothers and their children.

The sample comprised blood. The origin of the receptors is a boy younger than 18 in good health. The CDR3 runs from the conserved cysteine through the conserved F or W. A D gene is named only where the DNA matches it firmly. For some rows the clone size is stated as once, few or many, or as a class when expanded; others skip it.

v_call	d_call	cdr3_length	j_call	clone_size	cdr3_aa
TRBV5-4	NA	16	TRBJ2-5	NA	CASSSPGTSGTGTQYF
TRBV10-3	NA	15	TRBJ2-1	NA	CAIRAPGESYNEQFF
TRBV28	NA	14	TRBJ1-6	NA	CASSPPRGGTPLHF
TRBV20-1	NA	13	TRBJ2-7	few	CSATPKQSYEQYF
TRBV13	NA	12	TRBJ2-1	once	CASSSFGNEQFF
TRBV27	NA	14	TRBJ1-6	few	CASSLRGGNSPLHF
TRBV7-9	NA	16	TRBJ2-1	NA	CASSPFEAKAYNEQFF
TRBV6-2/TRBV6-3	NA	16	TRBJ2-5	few	CASSWSDGENQETQYF
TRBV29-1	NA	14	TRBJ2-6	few	CSVVDSLGANVLTF
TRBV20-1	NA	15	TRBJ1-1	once	CSARDSARVDTEAFF
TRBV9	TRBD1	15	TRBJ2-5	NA	CASSVSQGAGETQYF
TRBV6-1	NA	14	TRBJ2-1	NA	CASSELVGGRSPFF
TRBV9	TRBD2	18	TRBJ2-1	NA	CASSVDPSLAVSYNEQFF
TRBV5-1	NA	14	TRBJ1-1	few	CASSLRQGTSEAFF
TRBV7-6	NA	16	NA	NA	CASTTEGGGTYNEQFF
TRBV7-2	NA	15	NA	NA	CASSLVTTTFNEQFF
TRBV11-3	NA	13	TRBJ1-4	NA	CASSPRGAKKLFF
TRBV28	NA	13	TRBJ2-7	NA	CASRPGSPYEQYF
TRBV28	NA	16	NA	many	CASSLLSTQIAYEQYF
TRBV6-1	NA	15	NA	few	CASSEGSVGSYEQYF
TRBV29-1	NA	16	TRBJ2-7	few	CSVSQGVDLAFYEQYF
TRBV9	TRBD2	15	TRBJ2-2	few	CASSVSQGGTGELFF
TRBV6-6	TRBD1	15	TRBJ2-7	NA	CASSYSTGGSYEQYF
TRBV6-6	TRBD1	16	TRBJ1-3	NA	CASSYRQGGRGNTIYF
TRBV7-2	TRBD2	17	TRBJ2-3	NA	CASSFSSGGASTDTQYF
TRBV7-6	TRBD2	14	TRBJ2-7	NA	CASSLFGGVYEQYF
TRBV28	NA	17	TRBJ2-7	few	CASSLPTVGGSSYEQYF
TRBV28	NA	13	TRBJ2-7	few	CASSTRRPGEQYF
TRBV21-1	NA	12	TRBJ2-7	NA	CASSKPCYEQYF
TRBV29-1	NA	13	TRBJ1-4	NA	CSVAADRYEKLFF
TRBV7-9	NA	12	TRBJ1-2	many	CASSLTGDGYTF
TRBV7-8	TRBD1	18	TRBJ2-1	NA	CASSLESVRTGWGNEQFF
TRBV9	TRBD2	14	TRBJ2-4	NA	CASSEGLAKDIQYF
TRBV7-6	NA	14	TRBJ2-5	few	CASSLVVPQETQYF
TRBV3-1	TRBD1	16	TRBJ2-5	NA	CASSQDLGQGQETQYF
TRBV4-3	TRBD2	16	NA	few	CASSQDYLADLYEQYF
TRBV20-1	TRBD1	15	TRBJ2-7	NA	CSATNRDRGVLEQYF
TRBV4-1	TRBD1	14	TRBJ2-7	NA	CASSQRQGANEQYF
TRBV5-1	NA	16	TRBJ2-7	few	CASSLGTGQSSYEQYF
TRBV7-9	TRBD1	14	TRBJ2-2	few	CASSETGLPGELFF
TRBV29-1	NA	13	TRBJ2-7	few	CSVRDPTIYEQYF